The 7 T cell receptor beta chains below all came from one sample that was sequenced in a study of blood T cells in healthy people across ages. With a J-beta primer mix and a sample-barcoded 5' primer, a second PCR ran roughly 6 to 11 cycles. MiXCR, run by TCRdb on the 5' RACE reads, gives a single entry per CDR3 protein. There are approximately 490,000 distinct CDR3 sequences in the sample; around 24% occur only once, and just over 8.5% lies in the top ten. This sample was shared with a second study, whose subject was T cells of mothers and their children.

The source material was blood. The receptors stem from a boy aged 5-17 years in good health.

A few counts support this clonotype. This may arise from a read error, as a much more abundant clone is one base away. The rearrangement uses TRBV28 and TRBJ2-1; D perhaps matches TRBD1 (5 bases). The end of the DNA aligns better with TRBJ2-7, so the J call may be wrong. Germline V gene data show CDR1 as MDHEN and CDR2 as SYDVKM. This CDR3 region has 12 residues. The CDR3 DNA reads as TGTGCCAGCAGCATTGACAGCTACGAGCAGTACTTC. Its translation is CASSIDSYEQYF.

The chain recombines TRBV28 with TRBJ2-3, with no clear D. Germline V gives CDR1 MDHEN, CDR2 SYDVKM. V gave up 1 base and J gave up 2 bases, with 13 bases separating them. The CDR3 totals 16 residues. CDR3 nucleotide sequence: TGTGCCAGCAGTTTATCGTTCAGATACCTCACAGATACGCAGTATTTT. Its protein is CASSLSFRYLTDTQYF.

CDR3 sequence reads: CASTSGTIAHEQFF. The CDR3 nucleotides read TGTGCCAGCACTTCCGGGACTATTGCGCATGAGCAGTTCTTC. The chain couples TRBV3-1 to TRBJ2-1; 7 nucleotides agree with TRBD2. The length of the CDR3 is 14 residues. CDR1 and CDR2 (germline): LGHDT, YNNKEL (reference sequence). V was pared by 7 bases and J by 8 bases, with 11 bases of the junction left unmatched.

A few counts support this clonotype. One junction end does not reproduce the germline sequence, and a read error may be involved. CDR3 sequence reads: CAISKSGGLDYNEQFF. The CDR3 coding sequence is TGTGCCATCAGTAAGTCGGGAGGACTCGACTACAATGAGCAGTTCTTC. The V gene is TRBV10-3, the J gene TRBJ2-5, with 7 nucleotides matching TRBD2. The J call may be incorrect, as the DNA end agrees better with TRBJ2-1. Per the germline V gene, CDR1 is ENHRY and CDR2 is SYGVKD. The CDR3 has 16 residues.

The chain carries TRBV28 and TRBJ1-4, with a tentative D call TRBD1 (5 bases). V lost 4 bases and J lost 8, with 8 bases in between. Germline CDR1 and CDR2: MDHEN and SYDVKM. This CDR3 comprises 12 residues. The CDR3 spells CASSSGDEKLFF. The CDR3 bases are TGTGCCAGCAGTTCGGGGGACGAAAAACTGTTTTTT.

The chain has TRBV5-1 and TRBJ2-2, with 10 bases fitting TRBD2. The CDR3 extends over 16 amino acids. V trimming: 2 bases; J trimming: 3 bases; junction bases outside the gene matches: 4. Germline-derived CDR1 and CDR2 are SGHRS and YFSETQ. The CDR3 loop reads CASSFLAGVDTGELFF. In DNA form, the CDR3 reads TGCGCCAGCAGCTTCCTAGCGGGGGTTGACACCGGGGAGCTGTTTTTT. Drawing the rest from reference TRBV5-1 and TRBJ2-2, the complete variable domain is KAGVTQTPRYLIKTRGQQVTLSCSPISGHRSVSWYQQTPGQGLQFLFEYFSETQRNKGNFPGRFSGRQFSNSRSEMNVSTLELGDSALYLCASSFLAGVDTGELFFGEGSRLTVL.

This rearrangement joins TRBV9 to TRBJ2-1; the match to TRBD2 covers 8 bases. The CDR3 spans 13 residues. CDR1 and CDR2 from the germline V gene are SGDLS and YYNGEE. The junction had 9 bases not matched to a gene; V was cut back by 2 bases and J by 14 bases. CDR3 coding DNA: TGTGCCAGCAGCGTCGGCCAGGACGGGGGGGAGTTCTTC. Protein: CASSVGQDGGEFF.